This T cell receptor beta chain was identified in a study of shared clonotypes between healthy human individuals (TCRdb year 2020). With respect to the entire study: The cohort included a few men and a couple of women between 18 and 49 years of age. Different laboratories and diverse techniques were used to prepare libraries and sequence TCR repertoires, to increase sequencing depth and limit assay-specific biases. Blood TCR repertoires of a handful of healthy adults were deeply sequenced to estimate repertoire size and the extent of clonotype sharing between individuals. Per donor, leukapheresis produced somewhere between about 0.94 and 9 billion PBMCs. Per donor, three plates each were used for CD4 naive and CD4 memory, two for CD8 naive, and one for CD8 memory. What the research found in general, with its limitations: Pairwise subsampling indicated that sequencing depth was expected to affect the degree of clonotype sharing among donors. Sampling was restricted to blood, and TCR repertoires in tissues likely differ from the TCR repertoires found in blood. Even with the large sequencing depth, rarefaction of the sorted-subset datasets indicated that sequencing was incomplete. When a handful of donors were compared, the shared fraction of clonotypes was about 5.2% for naive CD4, approximately 3.3% for naive CD8, more than 2% for memory CD4, and 0.4% for memory CD8. Higher generation probabilities were observed for clonotypes shared by all four sorted-subset donors than for non-shared clonotypes. Because the study included only a small number of donors, the genetic and exposure-history diversity represented was limited. Larger estimated clonotype richness was generally found for naive subsets than for memory subsets.

The donors were healthy, HIV-negative adults with no recently reported acute infections or vaccinations. Every donor was a Caucasian adult living in Nashville, Tennessee, USA. CD4+ T cells were enriched through magnetic negative selection, after which naive cells were positively selected on CD45RA and the remaining negative fraction served as the memory subset. Blood was collected by leukapheresis, and PBMCs were isolated by Ficoll-Histopaque density gradient centrifugation and then cryopreserved in liquid nitrogen vapor phase. Analytical flow cytometry was used to check the purity and quantity of each magnetically sorted T cell population. From each sorted fraction, genomic DNA was isolated and quantified by UV absorbance on a Nanodrop 2000c. Using the deep immunoSEQ assay, multiplex PCR amplified TCR CDR3 regions from genomic DNA. Extracted genomic DNA from each cell subset was distributed evenly across all wells of several immunoSEQ 96-well plates, and each plate was treated as a replicate. For sorted subsets, each replicate PCR was loaded with roughly 200 ng genomic DNA, equivalent to about 30,000 T cell genomes. Purified libraries were quantified with a Qubit 3.0 fluorometer, sized on a Bioanalyzer 2100, and re-quantified with the KAPA Library Quantification kit. A separate single-read 150-cycle Illumina NextSeq 550 flow cell was used to sequence each immunoSEQ 96-well plate. The published analysis was carried out like this. The immunoSEQ output contained only junctional sequences without quality scores, so filtering could not match that applied to full-length reads. Sequences were annotated with PyIR, a Python wrapper for IgBLAST v1.9, using IMGT germline references to assign V/J genes and CDR3. Reads with weak V/J assignments (E-value above 1e-6), missing CDR3, stop codons, out-of-frame junctions, or ambiguous translated residues were removed. V3J clonotypes were defined as sequences sharing an identical inferred V gene, J gene, and CDR3 amino acid sequence. Percentage overlap between repertoires was calculated by dividing the number of shared unique clonotypes by the size of the smaller repertoire. RTK rarefaction, the Chao1 estimator, and Recon v2.1 estimates of unobserved clonotypes were used to assess repertoire richness. Generation probabilities for all TCRbeta clonotypes obtained by the gDNA method from a few donors were computed using OLGA. Drawn from immuneACCESS, this table holds only the in-frame rearrangements with V and J called that TCRdb kept. Clones are partly lost; checked studies trace under half to an unresolved V gene and leave the rest unexplained. V, J and clone size were drawn from that table, and D and trimming were deduced from the DNA. The sample table holds about 770,000 clones, of which roughly two thirds were seen once. Approximately 1.8% of the sample comes from the top ten.

This clone was recorded a few times. The antigen this receptor binds is unknown. Base qualities are missing; no much larger clone stands one base away. Taken from cysteine to phenylalanine, the CDR3 has 16 residues. The read is trimmed to its CDR3 DNA, 48 bases read in frame from base 1. V is trimmed back by 6 bases and J by 1 base, and the junction contains 6 bases that no gene match accounts for. CDR1 and CDR2 (SQVTM, ANQGSEA) derive from the germline V gene. Specimen: memory CD4+ T cells sorted from blood. What the cell subset or site label conveys for this sample: CD45RA-negative fraction. The chain was built from TRBV29-1 and TRBJ2-2; 12 nucleotides in the junction match TRBD2. The TCR was taken from a woman aged 30 to 39 in good health. The CDR3 reads as follows: CSVGGTSGQNTGELFF. At the DNA level, the sequence is TGCAGCGTAGGCGGGACTAGCGGGCAGAACACCGGGGAGCTGTTTTTT.